This T cell receptor beta chain was observed in a study of blood T cell repertoires in COVID-19. V dropped 0 bases and J dropped 0 bases, with 5 bases sitting between them. The CDR3 extends over 14 amino acids. Germline lookup yields CDR1 SGHTA and CDR2 FQGNSA. The method was immunoSEQ multiplex PCR; TCRdb's version includes in-frame clones alone and lacks a portion of them. The sample yields about 220,000 clones, 75% to 85% seen once. This sequence originates from a man aged 50-59 years with active or convalescent COVID-19. The sample comprised peripheral blood. The V gene is TRBV7-2, the J gene TRBJ1-2; no definite D call. In DNA, the CDR3 is TGTGCCAGCAGCTTAGCCTCAGCTAACTATGGCTACACCTTC. This translates into CASSLASANYGYTF.